The T cell receptor (beta chain) described here comes from a study of cytomegalovirus exposure and HLA in healthy donors. General study findings and limits: Highest at DRB1 and lowest at HLA-C, TCR association rates differed among HLA loci in a later analysis.

The germline V and J ends were trimmed by 0 bases and 4 bases, with 4 bases remaining between them. Germline CDR1 MGHRA, CDR2 YSYEKL. The CDR3 has 13 residues. Use of 60 Vbeta and 13 Jbeta primers characterized the PCR. Generated by immunoSEQ multiplex PCR, the TCRdb table keeps only in-frame clones and is missing some. The sample has about 150,000 clones, roughly 80% seen once. This clone was counted only a few times. Its antigen is still unknown. The TCR originated in a woman between 35 and 50 years old in good health and CMV-seropositive. V usage is TRBV4-1 and J usage is TRBJ1-5; D call uncertain. The sample comprised PBMCs. The CDR3 DNA is TGCGCCAGCAGCCAAGAACGGAATCAGCCCCAGCATTTT. Protein sequence: CASSQERNQPQHF.